Below are 11 T cell receptor beta chains sequenced from a single sample in a study of T cells in Graves' hyperthyroidism and ophthalmopathy. There were TCR beta CDR3 regions amplified from RNA transcripts. During a first-round RT-PCR of the TCR CDR3, the HTBI primer set was used. TCRdb re-called the multiplex PCR reads with MiXCR, one entry per CDR3 protein. The sample holds 730,000 or so distinct CDR3 sequences, 18% seen once. Input material: blood. The receptors here all came from a woman aged 50 to 65 with Graves' hyperthyroidism that later progressed to Graves' ophthalmopathy.

This clonotype was seen only once. The chain has TRBV9 and TRBJ2-5; D not certain. The CDR3 spans 14 residues. V was pared by 0 bases and J by 2 bases, with 8 bases between. CDR1 and CDR2 (germline): SGDLS, YYNGEE. The CDR3 nucleotides are TGTGCCAGCAGCGTAGAAGGCTCGCAAGAGACCCAGTACTTC. Translated: CASSVEGSQETQYF.

The chain joins TRBV7-6 to TRBJ2-5; possible D gene TRBD2, 7 bases. CDR3 length equals 16 residues. Germline CDR1 and CDR2: SGHVS and FNYEAQ. V was cut by 5 bases and J by 5 bases, with 21 bases left in between. The CDR3 loop reads CASSPSRGGKGETQYF. As DNA, the CDR3 is TGTGCCAGCAGCCCATCGAGGGGGGGTAAGGGTGAGACCCAGTACTTC.

This clonotype was counted between two and nine times. V is TRBV20-1 and J is TRBJ2-5, with TRBD1 matching 8 bases. The germline CDR1 and CDR2 sequences are DFQATT and SNEGSKA (reference sequence). J lost 1 base, V lost 7 bases, and 8 bases had no gene match. The CDR3 has 14 residues. The CDR3 bases are TGCAGTGGAGGGGAGACAGGGGTCCAAGAGACCCAGTACTTC. It yields the protein CSGGETGVQETQYF.

This clonotype has ten or more counts. The V and J genes are TRBV11-2 and TRBJ2-4; 10 bases align to TRBD2. This CDR3 has 15 residues. With V trimmed by 1 base and J by 8 bases, 5 bases remained unmatched. The germline V gene encodes CDR1 SGHAT and CDR2 FQNNGV. The CDR3 spells CASSLAGLAYDIQYF. In DNA form, the CDR3 reads TGTGCCAGCAGCTTAGCGGGACTAGCGTATGACATTCAGTACTTC.

The rearrangement joins TRBV11-2 to TRBJ2-1; 8 nucleotides match TRBD1. The J segment lost 2 bases and the V segment lost 5 bases, leaving 2 bases of the junction unmatched. Per germline, CDR1 SGHAT and CDR2 FQNNGV. CDR3 length equals 14 residues. The CDR3 is CASSARGPYNEQFF. In DNA, the CDR3 is TGTGCCAGCAGCGCCAGGGGGCCCTACAATGAGCAGTTCTTC.

This clonotype was found many times. The V and J genes are TRBV6-1 and TRBJ1-2; perhaps TRBD1 as D (6 bases). Per the germline V gene, CDR1 is MNHNS and CDR2 is SASEGT. The length of the CDR3 is 15 residues. The V end lost 4 bases, the J end lost 7 bases, and 19 bases lay between the germline ends. CDR3 loop: CASSGISQGSGGYTF. Written as DNA, the CDR3 is TGTGCCAGCAGTGGAATTAGTCAGGGGTCGGGTGGCTACACCTTC.

Worth noting for this clonotype: The conserved phenylalanine or tryptophan is not found at the CDR3 terminus, so this likely reflects a read error. This chain links TRBV6-1 with TRBJ2-1, with 7 bases fitting TRBD1. The CDR3 spans 12 residues. Germline CDR1 is MNHNS and CDR2 is SASEGT. V shed 3 bases, J shed 7 bases, and the junction held 0 bases outside the gene matches. CDR3 sequence reads: CASSDRGNEQFL. The CDR3, as DNA: TGTGCCAGCAGTGACAGGGGGAATGAGCAGTTCCTC.

This clonotype was detected a few times. This sequence joins TRBV20-1 and TRBJ2-3; 9 positions agree with TRBD2. V lost 6 bases and J lost 2; bases outside the gene matches: 6. CDR3 size: 14 residues. Germline values: CDR1 DFQATT, CDR2 SNEGSKA (reference sequence). The CDR3 region has the DNA TGCAGTGCCATAAGCGGGGGGAACACAGATACGCAGTATTTT. It codes for CSAISGGNTDTQYF.

This clonotype was detected only a few times. The chain links TRBV7-6 to TRBJ1-4, with D uncertain. The germline gives CDR1 SGHVS, CDR2 FNYEAQ. With 1 base removed from V and 5 bases from J, the gap between germline ends came to 11 bases. This CDR3 has 15 residues. The CDR3 sequence: CASSLDGRKNEKLFF. For the CDR3, the DNA is TGTGCCAGCAGCTTAGATGGCAGGAAGAATGAAAAACTGTTTTTT.

This clonotype has a count of ten or more. J is TRBJ1-1 and V is TRBV12-3 or TRBV12-4; possibly TRBD1 for D (5 bases). V lost 6 bases, J lost 4 bases, and 15 bases lay in between. CDR3 length: 14 amino acids. CDR3 residues: CASRMRGGVTEAFF. CDR3 nucleotides: TGTGCCAGCAGGATGAGGGGAGGGGTCACTGAAGCTTTCTTT.

The rearrangement joins TRBV19 to TRBJ2-3, with TRBD1 identical over 12 bases. The germline CDR1 and CDR2 sequences are LNHDA and SQIVND (reference sequence). V was clipped by 4 bases and J by 3 bases; unmatched bases: 14. This CDR3 has 19 amino acids. For the CDR3, the DNA is TGTGCCAGTAGTAAGATTGGGACAGGGGGCGAGTTACGGACAGATACGCAGTATTTT. Residues: CASSKIGTGGELRTDTQYF.